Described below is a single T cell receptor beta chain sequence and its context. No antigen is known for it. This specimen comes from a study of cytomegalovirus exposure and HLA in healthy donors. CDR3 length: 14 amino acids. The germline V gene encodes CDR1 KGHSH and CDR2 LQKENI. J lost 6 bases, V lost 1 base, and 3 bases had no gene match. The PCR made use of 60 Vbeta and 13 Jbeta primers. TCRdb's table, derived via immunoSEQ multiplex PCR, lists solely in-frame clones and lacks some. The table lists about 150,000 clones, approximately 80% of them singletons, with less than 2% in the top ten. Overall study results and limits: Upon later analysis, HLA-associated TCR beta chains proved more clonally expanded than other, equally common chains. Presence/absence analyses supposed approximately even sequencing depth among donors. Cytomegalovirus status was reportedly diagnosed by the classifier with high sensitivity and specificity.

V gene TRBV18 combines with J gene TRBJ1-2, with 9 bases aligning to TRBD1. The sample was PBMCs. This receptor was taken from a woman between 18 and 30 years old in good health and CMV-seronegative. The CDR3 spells CASSPRDRVHGYTF. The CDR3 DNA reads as TGTGCCAGCTCACCACGGGACAGGGTCCATGGCTACACCTTC.